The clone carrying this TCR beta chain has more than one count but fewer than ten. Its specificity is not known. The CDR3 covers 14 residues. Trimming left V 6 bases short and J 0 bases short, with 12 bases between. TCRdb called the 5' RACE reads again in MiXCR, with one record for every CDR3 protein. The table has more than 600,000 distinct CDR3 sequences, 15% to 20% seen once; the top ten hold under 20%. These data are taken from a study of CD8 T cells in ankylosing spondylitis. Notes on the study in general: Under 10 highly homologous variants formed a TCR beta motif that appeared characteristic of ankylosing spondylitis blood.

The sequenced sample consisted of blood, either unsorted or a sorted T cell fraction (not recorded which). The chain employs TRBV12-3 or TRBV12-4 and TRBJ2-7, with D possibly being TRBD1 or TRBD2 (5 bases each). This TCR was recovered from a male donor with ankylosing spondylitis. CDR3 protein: CASRVGGTSYEQYF. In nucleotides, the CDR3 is TGTGCCAGCAGGGTTGGGGGTACCTCCTACGAGCAGTACTTC.